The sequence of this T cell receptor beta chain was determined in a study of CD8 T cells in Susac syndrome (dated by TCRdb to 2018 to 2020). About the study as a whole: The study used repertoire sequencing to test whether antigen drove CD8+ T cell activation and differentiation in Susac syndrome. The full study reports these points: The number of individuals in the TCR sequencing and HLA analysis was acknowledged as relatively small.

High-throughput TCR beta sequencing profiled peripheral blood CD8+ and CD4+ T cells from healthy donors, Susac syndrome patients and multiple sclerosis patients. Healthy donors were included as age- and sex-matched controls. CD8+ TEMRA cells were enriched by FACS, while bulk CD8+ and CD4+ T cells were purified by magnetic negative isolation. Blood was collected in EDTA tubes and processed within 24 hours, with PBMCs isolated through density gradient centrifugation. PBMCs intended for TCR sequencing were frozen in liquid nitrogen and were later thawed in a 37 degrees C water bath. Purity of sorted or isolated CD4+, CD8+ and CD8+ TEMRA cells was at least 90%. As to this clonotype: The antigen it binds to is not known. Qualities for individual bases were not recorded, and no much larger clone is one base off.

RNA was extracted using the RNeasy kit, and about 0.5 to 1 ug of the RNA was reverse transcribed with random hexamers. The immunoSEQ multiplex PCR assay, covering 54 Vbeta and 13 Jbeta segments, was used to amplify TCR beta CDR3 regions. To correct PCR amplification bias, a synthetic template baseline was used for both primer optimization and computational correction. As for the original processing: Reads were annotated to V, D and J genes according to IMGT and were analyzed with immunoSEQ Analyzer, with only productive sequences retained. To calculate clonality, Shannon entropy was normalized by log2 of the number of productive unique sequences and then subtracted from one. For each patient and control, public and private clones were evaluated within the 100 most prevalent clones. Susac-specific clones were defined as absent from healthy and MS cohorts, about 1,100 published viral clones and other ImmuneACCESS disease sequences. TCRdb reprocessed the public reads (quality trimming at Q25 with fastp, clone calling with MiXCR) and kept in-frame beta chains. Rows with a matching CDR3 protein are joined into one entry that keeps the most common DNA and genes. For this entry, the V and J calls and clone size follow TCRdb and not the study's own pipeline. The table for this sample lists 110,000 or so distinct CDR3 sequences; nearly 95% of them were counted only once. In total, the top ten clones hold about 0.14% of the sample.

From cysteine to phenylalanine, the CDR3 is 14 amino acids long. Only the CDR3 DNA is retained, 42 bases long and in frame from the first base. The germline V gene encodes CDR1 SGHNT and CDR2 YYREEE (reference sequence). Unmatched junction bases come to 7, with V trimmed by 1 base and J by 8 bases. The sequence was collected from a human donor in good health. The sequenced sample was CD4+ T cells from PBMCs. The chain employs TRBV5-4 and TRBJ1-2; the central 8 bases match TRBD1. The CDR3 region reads CASSLLQGAEGYTF. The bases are TGTGCCAGCAGCTTGTTGCAGGGGGCGGAGGGCTACACCTTC.